This entry features one TCR beta chain sequence. This clonotype has only a few counts. No antigen is known for it. The record has no base qualities; no much larger clone is one base away. According to the germline V gene (reference sequence), CDR1 reads SGHKS and CDR2 reads YYEKEE. A distance of 14 bases separates the germline ends of V and J, which lose 3 bases and 8 bases respectively. Inclusive of the bounding cysteine and phenylalanine, the CDR3 is 13 residues long. Only CDR3 DNA is held: 39 bases, read in frame from base 1. The sample originates from a study of T cells in Graves' hyperthyroidism and ophthalmopathy (dated by TCRdb to between 2018 and 2021). About the study as a whole: Peripheral blood was collected at initial diagnosis, before any treatment. The study also compared thyroid tissue and blood T-cell repertoires from over 5 Graves' hyperthyroidism patients. After sampling, hyperthyroidism patients received methimazole starting at 30 mg daily, and ophthalmopathy patients received high-dose intravenous methylprednisolone. The 75 to 100 discovery patients were randomly split 7:3 into training and test sets. To identify TCR V-J signatures that set the groups apart, the researchers used a discovery cohort of 100 patients, made up of 40 to 45 with Graves' ophthalmopathy and 55 to 65 with stable Graves' hyperthyroidism. An independent validation cohort of under 20 hyperthyroidism patients and 17 patients who later progressed to ophthalmopathy tested prospective prediction of ophthalmopathy. The paper describes TCR Vbeta CDR3 sequencing of fewer than 150 peripheral blood samples, made up of fewer than 50 ophthalmopathy patients, more than 70 hyperthyroidism patients and 17 progressor patients.

Paper-wide results and their limitations: Blood samples also contained most of the expanded thyroid clonotypes (frequency above 0.001), which suggests that blood repertoires may reflect thyroid immune responses. Ophthalmopathy was separated from stable hyperthyroidism by a 13 V-J signature model, with roughly 88% sensitivity and roughly 81% specificity obtained in cross-validation and 80%/75% obtained in testing. During validation, the model predicted progression to ophthalmopathy a median of approximately 7 months ahead of onset, with around 71% sensitivity and 72.22% specificity. Sample size was not statistically predetermined, and blinding of investigators to group allocation was not performed.

Stable Graves' hyperthyroidism was defined as no progression to ophthalmopathy during 18 months of follow-up. The hyperthyroidism patients were between 18 and 65 years old and newly diagnosed, with a disease duration of less than 2 months. Patients with uncontrolled infections, other autoimmune diseases, pregnancy or lactation were excluded. Diagnoses relied on clinical symptoms, serum thyroxine and TRAb, thyroid ultrasound and orbital computed tomography. PBMCs were separated from 8 to 10 ml of fresh peripheral blood using Ficoll-Paque density gradient centrifugation. Total RNA was extracted with Trizol reagent, and quality was checked on an Agilent 2100 Bioanalyzer. The TCR beta CDR3 regions were amplified from RNA transcripts. For the first round of RT-PCR on the TCR CDR3, the HTBI primer set was used together with the Qiagen OneStep RT-PCR kit. Libraries were constructed in a second round of multiplex PCR, after which size selection and purification were performed. Libraries were sequenced paired-end with 100 bp reads on an Illumina HiSeq2000. In the source study's methods: Raw data were processed with SOAPnuke, discarding reads with adapters, uncalled bases, mean Phred below 15, or no exact constant-primer or identifier match. COPE v1.2.5 was used to merge the high-quality paired reads, and each unique nucleotide sequence was defined as a clonotype. MiTCR v1.1 was used to align the clonotypes against IMGT TRBV, TRBD and TRBJ reference segments. Only V-J combinations with frequency above 0.0001, covering 99% to 99.2% of repertoires, were analysed. The TCS score was defined as the ratio of F50 (clonal expansion) to E x V (chaos), calculated using BLOSUM62-based TCRdist between CDR3 peptides within each V-J. Welch's t-statistics and random forest reduced around 520 V-J features to 10 to 15, which were used in a naive Bayes classifier (R e1071). The public reads were reprocessed in TCRdb via fastp at Q25 and MiXCR, keeping in-frame beta chains. Records with the same CDR3 protein are collapsed into one entry carrying the most frequent genes and DNA. None of the V and J calls come from the authors' own analysis; TCRdb made them. Counted in this sample were 700,000 or so distinct CDR3 sequences; around 15% of them appeared once. In total, the top ten clones hold over 7.5% of the sample.

The TCR originated in a man aged 18 to 35 with Graves' hyperthyroidism. The source material was blood. The chain links TRBV5-5 with TRBJ1-2; no D gene call is confident. The nucleotide sequence is TGTGCCAGCAGCTCGCGTCTGCCGGTGGGCTACACCTTC. Its product reads: CASSSRLPVGYTF.